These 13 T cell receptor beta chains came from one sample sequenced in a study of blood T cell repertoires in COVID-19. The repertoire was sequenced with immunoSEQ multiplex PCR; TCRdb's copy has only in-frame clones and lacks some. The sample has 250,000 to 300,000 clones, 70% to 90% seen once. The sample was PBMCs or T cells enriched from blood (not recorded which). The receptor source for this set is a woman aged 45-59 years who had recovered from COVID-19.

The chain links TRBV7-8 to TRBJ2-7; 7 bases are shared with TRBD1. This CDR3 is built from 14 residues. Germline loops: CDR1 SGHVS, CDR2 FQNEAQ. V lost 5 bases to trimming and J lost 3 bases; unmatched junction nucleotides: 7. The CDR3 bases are TGTGCCAGCAGCGGGAAAGGGACAGTCTACGAGCAGTACTTC. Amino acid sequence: CASSGKGTVYEQYF.

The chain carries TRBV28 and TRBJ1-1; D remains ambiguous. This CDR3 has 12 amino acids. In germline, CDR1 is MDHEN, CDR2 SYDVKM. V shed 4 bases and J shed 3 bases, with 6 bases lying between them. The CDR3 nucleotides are TGTGCCAGCAGTTCCCCCTACACTGAAGCTTTCTTT. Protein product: CASSSPYTEAFF.

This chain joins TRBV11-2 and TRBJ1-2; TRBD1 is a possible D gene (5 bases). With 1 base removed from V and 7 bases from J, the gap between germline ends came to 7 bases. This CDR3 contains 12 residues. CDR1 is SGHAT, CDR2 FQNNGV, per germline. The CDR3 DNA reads TGTGCCAGCAGCTTAGGGACATCTGGCTACACCTTC. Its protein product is CASSLGTSGYTF.

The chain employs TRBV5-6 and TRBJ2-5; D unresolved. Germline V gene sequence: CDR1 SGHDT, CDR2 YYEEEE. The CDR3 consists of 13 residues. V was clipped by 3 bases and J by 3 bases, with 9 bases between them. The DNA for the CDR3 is TGTGCCAGCAGCTATGACTCGGAAGAGACCCAGTACTTC. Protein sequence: CASSYDSEETQYF.

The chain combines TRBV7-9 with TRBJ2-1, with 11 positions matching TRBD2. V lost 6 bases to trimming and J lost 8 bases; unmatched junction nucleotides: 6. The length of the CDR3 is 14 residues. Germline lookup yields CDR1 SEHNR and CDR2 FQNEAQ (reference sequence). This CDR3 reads CASRNSGRGDEQFF. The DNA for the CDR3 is TGTGCCAGCAGGAATAGCGGGAGGGGCGATGAGCAGTTCTTC.

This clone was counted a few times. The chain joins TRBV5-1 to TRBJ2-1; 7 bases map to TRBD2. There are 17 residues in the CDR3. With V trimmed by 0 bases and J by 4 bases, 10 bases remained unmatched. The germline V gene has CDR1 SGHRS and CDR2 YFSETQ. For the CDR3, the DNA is TGCGCCAGCAGCTTGGCCCGAAGGGAGGGCGGATACAATGAGCAGTTCTTC. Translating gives CASSLARREGGYNEQFF.

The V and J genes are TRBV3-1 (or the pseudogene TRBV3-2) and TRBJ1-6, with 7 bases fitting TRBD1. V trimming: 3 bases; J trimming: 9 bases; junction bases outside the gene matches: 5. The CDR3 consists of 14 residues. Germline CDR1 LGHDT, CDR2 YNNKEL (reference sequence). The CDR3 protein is CASSQYNRGSPLHF. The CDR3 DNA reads TGTGCCAGCAGCCAGTATAACAGGGGTTCACCCCTCCACTTT.

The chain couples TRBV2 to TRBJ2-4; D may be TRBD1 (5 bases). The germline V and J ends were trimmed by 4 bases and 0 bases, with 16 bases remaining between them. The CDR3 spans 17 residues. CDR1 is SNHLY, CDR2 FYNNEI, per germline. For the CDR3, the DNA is TGTGCCAGCAGTGTTGGGGCCCTGTACCCAGCCAAAAACATTCAGTACTTC. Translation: CASSVGALYPAKNIQYF.

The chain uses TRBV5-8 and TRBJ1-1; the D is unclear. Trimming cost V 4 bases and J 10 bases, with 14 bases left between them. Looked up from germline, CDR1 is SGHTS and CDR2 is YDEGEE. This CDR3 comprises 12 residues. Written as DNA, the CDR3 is TGTGCCAGCAGCCCCAATCGGGTTGTAGCTTTCTTT. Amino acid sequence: CASSPNRVVAFF.

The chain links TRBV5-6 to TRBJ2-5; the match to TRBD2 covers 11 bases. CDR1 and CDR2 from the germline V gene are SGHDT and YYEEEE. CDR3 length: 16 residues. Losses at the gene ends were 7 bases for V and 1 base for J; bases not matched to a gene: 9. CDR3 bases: TGTGCCAGCGGACGACTAGCGGGGCACCTCCAAGAGACCCAGTACTTC. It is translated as CASGRLAGHLQETQYF.

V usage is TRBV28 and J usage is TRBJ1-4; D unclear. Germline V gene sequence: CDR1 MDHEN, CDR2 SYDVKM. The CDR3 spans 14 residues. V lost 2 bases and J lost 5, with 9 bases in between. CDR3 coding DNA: TGTGCCAGCAGTTTAGGAGGGCCAAATGAAAAACTGTTTTTT. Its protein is CASSLGGPNEKLFF.

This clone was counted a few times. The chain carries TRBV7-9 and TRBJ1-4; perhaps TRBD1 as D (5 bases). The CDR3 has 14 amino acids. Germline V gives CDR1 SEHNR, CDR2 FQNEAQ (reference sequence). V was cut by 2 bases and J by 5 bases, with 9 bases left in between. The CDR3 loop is CASSLTQGNEKLFF. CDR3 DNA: TGTGCCAGCAGCTTAACGCAGGGCAATGAAAAACTGTTTTTT.

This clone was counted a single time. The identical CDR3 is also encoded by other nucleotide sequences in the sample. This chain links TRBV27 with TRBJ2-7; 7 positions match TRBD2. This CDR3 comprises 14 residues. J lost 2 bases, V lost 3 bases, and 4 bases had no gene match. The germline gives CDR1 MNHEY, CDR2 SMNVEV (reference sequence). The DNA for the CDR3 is TGTGCCAGCAGTTTTAGAGGGAGGGCCTACGAGCAGTACTTC. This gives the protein CASSFRGRAYEQYF.